Listed below are T cell receptor beta chains from one sample, sequenced in a study of cytomegalovirus exposure and HLA in healthy donors. Profiled with immunoSEQ multiplex PCR; TCRdb holds only in-frame clones, not every one. The sample lists some 150,000 clones, roughly 9.4% occurring once. Sequencing used PBMCs. The receptors derive from a male donor in good health and CMV-seronegative. CDR3s include the opening cysteine and the closing phenylalanine or tryptophan. D genes are given only for firm matches. For some rows the clone size is stated as once, few or many, or as a class when expanded; others skip it.

>few|TRBV6-6|TRBJ1-5|TRBD1
CASSYRDRGQPQHF
TGTGCCAGCAGTTACCGGGACAGGGGGCAGCCCCAGCATTTT
>.|TRBV7-8|TRBJ2-2|TRBD1
CASSAPGQGDTGELFF
TGTGCCAGCAGCGCACCGGGACAGGGTGACACCGGGGAGCTGTTTTTT
>.|TRBV6-6|TRBJ2-5|.
CASSPTRGIQETQYF
TGTGCCAGCAGCCCCACAAGGGGAATACAAGAGACCCAGTACTTC
>.|TRBV6-6|TRBJ1-5|.
CASSYAAGSNQPQHF
TGTGCCAGCAGTTACGCTGCAGGTAGCAATCAGCCCCAGCATTTT
>.|TRBV27|TRBJ2-1|.
CASSWSAGAYYNEQFF
TGTGCCAGCAGTTGGTCGGCGGGGGCTTACTACAATGAGCAGTTCTTC
>.|TRBV2|TRBJ1-1|.
CASRPQGKTEAFF
TGTGCCAGCAGGCCACAGGGAAAGACTGAAGCTTTCTTT
>.|TRBV18|TRBJ2-2|TRBD1
CASAGQENTGELFF
TGTGCCAGCGCTGGACAGGAGAACACCGGGGAGCTGTTTTTT
>.|TRBV27|TRBJ2-7|TRBD1
CASSPRTGSLSEQYF
TGTGCCAGCAGTCCCCGGACAGGGTCCTTGAGCGAGCAGTACTTC
>few|TRBV29-1|TRBJ1-5|.
CSVGSGGLDQPQHF
TGCAGCGTTGGTAGCGGGGGGCTAGATCAGCCCCAGCATTTT
>.|TRBV27|TRBJ1-1|.
CASSLRDSNTEAFF
TGTGCCAGCAGTTTAAGAGACAGTAACACTGAAGCTTTCTTT
>few|TRBV30|TRBJ2-1|TRBD2
CAWSVLAGGINEQFF
TGTGCCTGGAGTGTACTCGCGGGAGGGATCAATGAGCAGTTCTTC
>.|TRBV6-5|TRBJ1-2|.
CASSYSTVNYGYTF
TGTGCCAGCAGTTACTCGACAGTGAACTATGGCTACACCTTC
>few|TRBV28|TRBJ1-2|TRBD1
CASSVDREHGYTF
TGTGCCAGCAGTGTGGACAGGGAGCATGGCTACACCTTC
>few|TRBV7-9|TRBJ1-2|TRBD1
CASSLLGDRVNYGYTF
TGTGCCAGCAGCCTCCTCGGGGACAGGGTGAACTATGGCTACACCTTC
>few|TRBV5-6|TRBJ2-1|.
CASRRWGGANNEQFF
TGTGCCAGTAGGCGGTGGGGGGGGGCCAACAATGAGCAGTTCTTC
>.|TRBV19|TRBJ1-1|.
CASHQGGIDTEAFF
TGTGCCAGTCACCAGGGTGGTATCGACACTGAAGCTTTCTTT
>.|TRBV7-3|TRBJ1-2|.
CASSEAPTGANYGYTF
TGTGCCAGCAGCGAAGCCCCGACAGGAGCTAACTATGGCTACACCTTC
>few|TRBV28|TRBJ2-7|TRBD1
CASSWRQGARGEQYF
TGTGCCAGCAGTTGGCGACAGGGGGCGCGTGGCGAGCAGTACTTC
>.|TRBV28|TRBJ2-7|TRBD2
CASSFHWAGTPGGEQYF
TGTGCCAGCAGTTTTCATTGGGCCGGGACGCCGGGGGGAGAGCAGTACTTC
>.|TRBV5-1|TRBJ2-5|TRBD2
CASSSLAGRYQETQYF
TGCGCCAGCAGCTCCTTAGCGGGAAGGTACCAAGAGACCCAGTACTTC
>few|TRBV11-1|TRBJ2-7|TRBD1
CASTRTGGFDEQYF
TGTGCCAGCACCAGGACAGGGGGCTTCGACGAGCAGTACTTC
>few|TRBV6-1|TRBJ2-1|TRBD2
CASSEILAGGSEQFF
TGTGCCAGCAGTGAAATTCTAGCGGGAGGAAGTGAGCAGTTCTTC
>.|TRBV7-2|TRBJ2-7|.
CASSLALTVEQYF
TGTGCCAGCAGCTTAGCGTTAACGGTCGAGCAGTACTTC
>.|TRBV6-1|TRBJ1-5|.
CASVESGDNQPQHF
TGTGCCAGCGTCGAGTCAGGGGACAATCAGCCCCAGCATTTT
>.|TRBV6-5|TRBJ2-3|TRBD2
CASSTSGSGADTQYF
TGTGCCAGCAGCACTAGCGGGAGCGGGGCAGATACGCAGTATTTT
>few|TRBV30|TRBJ1-5|.
CAWGADQPQHF
TGTGCCTGGGGAGCGGATCAGCCCCAGCATTTT
>few|TRBV11-2|TRBJ2-2|TRBD1
CASSWGTGGAGGELFF
TGTGCCAGCAGCTGGGGGACAGGGGGCGCGGGCGGGGAGCTGTTTTTT
>few|TRBV7-9|TRBJ1-2|TRBD1
CASSRGQENYGYTF
TGTGCCAGCAGCCGGGGACAGGAGAACTATGGCTACACCTTC
>.|TRBV4-3|TRBJ2-1|TRBD2
CASSQSSPQRGGDNEQFF
TGCGCCAGCAGCCAATCGTCACCCCAGCGGGGGGGCGATAATGAGCAGTTCTTC
>.|TRBV28|TRBJ1-4|.
CASSPRQASTNEKLFF
TGTGCCAGCAGCCCTCGACAGGCCTCAACTAATGAAAAACTGTTTTTT
>.|TRBV4-3|TRBJ1-5|TRBD1
CASSQDRQGSNQPQHF
TGCGCCAGCAGCCAAGATCGACAGGGGAGCAATCAGCCCCAGCATTTT
>.|TRBV28|TRBJ2-5|TRBD1
CASRNRGWETQYF
TGTGCCAGCAGAAACAGGGGATGGGAGACCCAGTACTTC
>few|TRBV9|TRBJ2-7|TRBD1
CASSGGQGPYEQYF
TGTGCCAGCAGCGGTGGACAGGGCCCCTACGAGCAGTACTTC
>.|TRBV2|TRBJ2-7|TRBD1
CASSAGQGGTEQYF
TGTGCCAGCAGTGCCGGACAGGGTGGTACCGAGCAGTACTTC